The 30 T cell receptor beta chains presented below share a single source sample, sequenced in a study of shared clonotypes between healthy human individuals. TCRdb's table, derived via immunoSEQ multiplex PCR, lists solely in-frame clones and lacks some. The sample holds some 2,000,000 clones; over 85% are singletons and the top ten take roughly 0.13%. The sequenced sample consisted of naive CD4+ T cells sorted from blood. The subset is: CD45RA+ positively selected. All receptors come from a man aged 18-30 years in good health.

This clone is a singleton in its sample. CDR3 bases: TGTGCCAGCAGCCTAGGGACAGGAACCGAAGCTTTCTTT. Its translation: CASSLGTGTEAFF. The chain carries TRBV5-6 and TRBJ1-1; TRBD1 matches 8 bases. CDR1 SGHDT and CDR2 YYEEEE come from the germline V gene. The CDR3 length is 13 residues. The trim removed 4 bases at V and 8 bases at J, leaving 7 bases unmatched.

Comments on this clone: The same CDR3 arises from other DNA sequences in this sample as well. This chain joins TRBV15 and TRBJ1-1; D gene ambiguous. The CDR3 is 13 amino acids. Trimming removed 0 bases at V and 4 bases at J, with 6 bases between. Germline V gene sequence: CDR1 LNHNV, CDR2 YYDKDF (reference sequence). The CDR3 sequence is CATSRDLGTEAFF. CDR3 nucleotides: TGTGCCACCAGCAGAGATTTAGGCACTGAAGCTTTCTTT.

V usage is TRBV9 and J usage is TRBJ2-3, with a tentative D call TRBD2 (5 bases). V lost 0 bases to trimming and J lost 1 base, with 15 bases between them. The CDR3 sequence is 17 residues long. The germline gives CDR1 SGDLS, CDR2 YYNGEE. DNA for the CDR3: TGTGCCAGCAGCGTAGTCCCTAGCTCATCCCGCACAGATACGCAGTATTTT. Protein: CASSVVPSSSRTDTQYF.

The rearrangement links TRBV5-8 to TRBJ2-2; 7 bases map to TRBD1. J gave up 3 bases and V 4 bases, and 6 bases lay outside the gene matches. CDR1 is SGHTS, CDR2 YDEGEE, per germline. CDR3 size: 15 residues. The CDR3 DNA reads TGTGCCAGCAGCCCGGGGACAGCCCACACCGGGGAGCTGTTTTTT. Translated: CASSPGTAHTGELFF.

The V gene is TRBV28, the J gene TRBJ1-5; 7 bases are shared with TRBD1. CDR1 and CDR2 from the germline V gene are MDHEN and SYDVKM. V shed 7 bases, J shed 4 bases, and the junction held 7 bases outside the gene matches. CDR3 size: 14 residues. The CDR3 sequence: CASTYSGGNQPQHF. CDR3 sequence (DNA): TGTGCCAGCACTTATTCAGGGGGAAATCAGCCCCAGCATTTT.

This clone was detected once. The chain is built from TRBV27 and TRBJ2-3; D is unclear. The CDR3 length is 14 residues. The germline V gene encodes CDR1 MNHEY and CDR2 SMNVEV (reference sequence). V dropped 3 bases and J dropped 0 bases, with 7 bases sitting between them. The CDR3 region is CASSLERSTDTQYF. The CDR3, as DNA: TGTGCCAGCAGTTTGGAGAGGAGCACAGATACGCAGTATTTT.

This sequence joins TRBV28 and TRBJ1-5; no firm D call. The germline V gene encodes CDR1 MDHEN and CDR2 SYDVKM. Trimming took 3 bases from V and 0 from J, leaving 9 bases between them. The CDR3 has 15 amino acids. The CDR3 is CASSFRSYSNQPQHF. In DNA, the CDR3 is TGTGCCAGCAGTTTTCGTTCATATAGCAATCAGCCCCAGCATTTT. Using reference TRBV28 and TRBJ1-5 for the parts outside the CDR3, the full variable domain is DVKVTQSSRYLVKRTGEKVFLECVQDMDHENMFWYRQDPGLGLRLIYFSYDVKMKEKGDIPEGYSVSREKKERFSLILESASTNQTSMYLCASSFRSYSNQPQHFGDGTRLSIL.

This chain links TRBV5-6 with TRBJ1-4, with TRBD1 as a possible D gene (5 bases). Trimming shortened V by 0 bases and J by 5 bases, and 14 bases separated the two germline ends. The CDR3 loop spans 16 amino acids. CDR1 is SGHDT and CDR2 is YYEEEE in the germline V gene. CDR3 coding DNA: TGTGCCAGCAGCTTGGTCGAACCGGGGCAGAATGAAAAACTGTTTTTT. Its translation is CASSLVEPGQNEKLFF.

The V gene is TRBV5-1, the J gene TRBJ2-7; 12 nucleotides agree with TRBD2. Germline CDR1 and CDR2: SGHRS and YFSETQ. CDR3 length: 15 residues. V shed 4 bases and J 5 bases; nucleotides not matched to a gene: 7. The CDR3 here is CASSLQTSGSDEQYF. The CDR3 region has the DNA TGCGCCAGCAGCCTACAGACTAGCGGGAGCGACGAGCAGTACTTC.

This sequence joins TRBV28 and TRBJ2-7, with D possibly being TRBD1 (6 bases). The CDR3 runs 15 residues. Trimming cost V 6 bases and J 6 bases, with 21 bases left between them. Looked up from germline, CDR1 is MDHEN and CDR2 is SYDVKM. CDR3 sequence reads: CASSQGARGSSEQYF. The CDR3 coding sequence is TGTGCCAGCAGCCAAGGGGCCAGGGGATCTAGCGAGCAGTACTTC.

The CDR3 spells CAISVDHTEAFF. CDR3 in DNA: TGTGCCATCAGTGTTGATCACACTGAAGCTTTCTTT. The chain combines TRBV10-3 with TRBJ1-1; D is ambiguous. Germline V gene data show CDR1 as ENHRY and CDR2 as SYGVKD. The CDR3 has 12 amino acids. V lost 4 bases, J lost 3 bases, and 6 bases lay in between.

The chain joins TRBV28 to TRBJ1-5; D unclear. Trimming cost V 5 bases and J 7 bases, with 9 bases left between them. Germline CDR1 reads MDHEN; CDR2 reads SYDVKM. The CDR3 is made up of 12 amino acids. CDR3 bases: TGTGCCAGCAGTCCAAGCCAACAGCCCCAGCATTTT. It is translated as CASSPSQQPQHF.

This chain connects TRBV12-5 to TRBJ2-2, with D hard to call. Trimming pared 0 bases from V and 3 bases from J, leaving 11 bases between. This CDR3 comprises 16 residues. CDR1 LGHNT and CDR2 FRNRAP come from the germline V gene. CDR3 DNA sequence: TGTGCTAGTGGTTTGGTATTTAGTAAGGACACCGGGGAGCTGTTTTTT. This gives the protein CASGLVFSKDTGELFF.

In the case of this clone: Additional DNA sequences in this sample encode the identical CDR3. V is TRBV7-2 and J is TRBJ2-7; D might be TRBD2 (6 bases). Germline assignment: CDR1 SGHTA and CDR2 FQGNSA. The CDR3 totals 14 residues. V was cut by 0 bases and J by 2 bases, with 8 bases left in between. The CDR3 sequence: CASSLAGGPYEQYF. DNA of the CDR3: TGTGCCAGCAGCTTAGCGGGAGGACCCTACGAGCAGTACTTC.

This clone was found a few times. The chain carries TRBV30 and TRBJ2-2, with D possibly matching TRBD2 (6 bases). Germline V gives CDR1 GTSNPN, CDR2 SVGIG (reference sequence). The CDR3 is 14 residues long. The V end was cut by 3 bases, the J end by 6 bases, with 14 bases between. The CDR3 spells CAWSQGLPPGELFF. CDR3 DNA: TGTGCCTGGAGCCAGGGACTGCCGCCCGGGGAGCTGTTTTTT.

This chain links TRBV6-1 with TRBJ1-2, with a tentative D call TRBD1 (6 bases). This CDR3 is built from 14 residues. Trimming shortened V by 8 bases and J by 4 bases, and 17 bases separated the two germline ends. Germline CDR1 and CDR2: MNHNS and SASEGT. The CDR3 nucleotides are TGTGCCAGCTGGCCCGAGGGAGGGGGCTATGGCTACACCTTC. Protein sequence: CASWPEGGGYGYTF.

The V and J genes are TRBV7-2 and TRBJ1-1; D might be TRBD1 (6 bases). Germline CDR1 SGHTA, CDR2 FQGNSA. This CDR3 is built from 14 residues. V was clipped by 2 bases and J by 1 base, with 8 bases between them. The CDR3 nucleotides read TGTGCCAGCAGCTTAATCAGGGGGAACACTGAAGCTTTCTTT. Protein product: CASSLIRGNTEAFF.

The chain couples TRBV14 to TRBJ1-6; weak D call: TRBD1 (5 bases). The V gene lost 1 base and the J gene lost 2 bases, with 12 bases spanning the gap. The CDR3 is made up of 17 amino acids. Germline V gene lookup returns CDR1 SGHDN and CDR2 FVKESK. CDR3 sequence (DNA): TGTGCCAGCAGCCAAGGGGAGGGGAGGACCTATAATTCACCCCTCCACTTT. Residues: CASSQGEGRTYNSPLHF.

As for this clone: A much larger clonotype is one base distant, so this may be a read error. This chain uses TRBV5-6 with TRBJ1-2; D unresolved. Germline V gives CDR1 SGHDT, CDR2 YYEEEE. The CDR3 is made up of 14 amino acids. Trimming shortened V by 0 bases and J by 0 bases, and 6 bases separated the two germline ends. CDR3 region: CASSLEFPNYGYTF. The CDR3 DNA is TGTGCCAGCAGCTTGGAGTTCCCTAACTATGGCTACACCTTC.

The V call is TRBV2, the J call TRBJ1-4; tentatively, D is TRBD1 (5 bases). The CDR3 spans 16 residues. Germline V lookup: CDR1 SNHLY, CDR2 FYNNEI. Trimming stripped 5 bases from V and 7 bases from J, with 20 bases between. The CDR3 nucleotides are TGTGCCAGCAGTTGGATTGTTAGCCGGGACCTTGAAAAACTGTTTTTT. This sequence encodes CASSWIVSRDLEKLFF.

This chain joins TRBV7-3 and TRBJ2-3; no reliable D call. The CDR3 spans 13 residues. Trimming left V 1 base short and J 4 bases short, with 6 bases between. Germline V lookup: CDR1 SGHTA, CDR2 FQGTGA. The CDR3 DNA sequence: TGTGCCAGCAGCTTAAATGTGGCAGATACGCAGTATTTT. This translates into CASSLNVADTQYF.

Points on this clone: Other nucleotide sequences from this sample produce the same CDR3. The chain couples TRBV9 to TRBJ1-3; 7 bases align to TRBD1. CDR1 SGDLS and CDR2 YYNGEE come from the germline V gene. V trimming: 2 bases; J trimming: 2 bases; junction bases outside the gene matches: 1. The CDR3 is made up of 14 amino acids. The DNA for the CDR3 is TGTGCCAGCAGCGTGGGGACAGCTGGAAACACCATATATTTT. Translated, it gives CASSVGTAGNTIYF.

This sequence joins TRBV7-8 and TRBJ2-2; TRBD1 agrees at 7 bases. This CDR3 is 12 amino acids long. V lost 5 bases and J lost 12; bases outside the gene matches: 6. CDR1 SGHVS and CDR2 FQNEAQ come from the germline V gene. In DNA form, the CDR3 reads TGTGCCAGCAGCATGGGACAGCGGAAGCTGTTTTTT. Translation gives CASSMGQRKLFF. Full variable domain (rest looked up from reference TRBV7-8 and TRBJ2-2): GAGVSQSPRYKVAKRGQDVALRCDPISGHVSLFWYQQALGQGPEFLTYFQNEAQLDKSGLPSDRFFAERPEGSVSTLKIQRTQQEDSAVYLCASSMGQRKLFFGEGSRLTVL.

The gene calls are TRBV27 and TRBJ2-5; tentatively, D is TRBD1 or TRBD2 (5 bases each). Germline CDR1 is MNHEY and CDR2 is SMNVEV (reference sequence). Trimming pared 5 bases from V and 5 bases from J, leaving 24 bases between. The CDR3 loop spans 17 amino acids. This chain's CDR3 is CASSLMHLGQGRETQYF. The CDR3 coding sequence is TGTGCCAGCAGTCTGATGCACTTGGGTCAGGGACGGGAGACCCAGTACTTC.

The V call is TRBV5-6, the J call TRBJ1-6; the match to TRBD1 covers 8 bases. The junction had 16 bases not matched to a gene; V was cut back by 7 bases and J by 7 bases. The CDR3 spans 17 residues. CDR1 is SGHDT and CDR2 is YYEEEE in the germline V gene. The CDR3 sequence is CASVSRGTGVLNSPLHF. The CDR3 DNA is TGTGCCAGCGTCTCCCGAGGGACAGGAGTTTTAAATTCACCCCTCCACTTT.

The rearrangement links TRBV6-1 to TRBJ1-2, with 12 bases identical to TRBD1. V trimming: 0 bases; J trimming: 7 bases; junction bases outside the gene matches: 3. From germline, CDR1 is MNHNS and CDR2 SASEGT. There are 15 residues in the CDR3. CDR3 in DNA: TGTGCCAGCAGTGAAGCGGGACAGGGGGCGACTGGCTACACCTTC. Its protein is CASSEAGQGATGYTF.

The genes are TRBV28 and TRBJ1-6; D remains ambiguous. Germline-derived CDR1 and CDR2 are MDHEN and SYDVKM. Trimming cost V 7 bases and J 0 bases, with 13 bases left between them. The CDR3 length is 16 residues. The CDR3 nucleotides are TGTGCCAGCAATACTGCAGGAAACTCCTATAATTCACCCCTCCACTTT. Translated, it gives CASNTAGNSYNSPLHF.

The chain carries TRBV18 and TRBJ2-7, with D unresolved. Germline V gene data show CDR1 as KGHSH and CDR2 as LQKENI. V lost 1 base to trimming and J lost 5 bases, with 3 bases between them. This CDR3 spans 11 amino acids. CDR3 loop: CASSPQNEQYF. The CDR3 DNA sequence: TGTGCCAGCTCACCACAAAACGAGCAGTACTTC.

V is TRBV11-2 and J is TRBJ2-7, with TRBD2 matching 7 bases. The CDR3 is 16 amino acids. The V gene's germline CDR1 is SGHAT and CDR2 FQNNGV. V was clipped by 5 bases and J by 2 bases; unmatched bases: 12. CDR3 amino acids: CASSPGRLADPYEQYF. CDR3 DNA sequence: TGTGCCAGCAGCCCAGGCCGTCTAGCGGATCCCTACGAGCAGTACTTC.

Comment on this clone: Being one base from a much bigger clone, this may be a read error. Other DNA sequences in the same sample also yield this CDR3. The V call is TRBV11-2, the J call TRBJ2-5; unclear D gene. The V gene's germline CDR1 is SGHAT and CDR2 FQNNGV. The CDR3 is 11 amino acids. Trimming left V 2 bases short and J 4 bases short, with 2 bases between. CDR3 amino acids: CASSLRETQYF. Here the CDR3 DNA reads TGTGCCAGCAGCTTAAGAGAGACCCAGTACTTC. Variable domain in full (rest from reference TRBV11-2 and TRBJ2-5): EAGVAQSPRYKIIEKRQSVAFWCNPISGHATLYWYQQILGQGPKLLIQFQNNGVVDDSQLPKDRFSAERLKGVDSTLKIQPAKLEDSAVYLCASSLRETQYFGPGTRLLVL.